This entry is about one T cell receptor beta chain. Per germline, CDR1 SGHVS and CDR2 FQNEAQ. The CDR3 is 16 amino acids. The authors used about 3.5 ug of total RNA per TCR library. Each sample had eight separate cDNA synthesis reactions. UMIs containing a 6-nucleotide sample barcode were added via template switching. TCRdb re-called the 5' RACE reads; one entry per CDR3 protein, DNA not given. Its clone listing holds approximately 400,000 distinct CDR3 sequences. Each donor gave 2.5 to 3 ml of peripheral blood. This sample is part of a study of monozygotic twins with inflammatory bowel disease. The TCR comes from a human donor with ulcerative colitis or Crohn's disease, or a healthy co-twin of an affected twin (not recorded which). Sequencing was performed on blood. The chain employs TRBV7-8 and TRBJ2-7; lacking DNA, the TRBD2 call made by TCRdb goes unchecked. The CDR3 spells CASSLFTSGLTYEQYF.